This record looks at one TCR beta chain sequence and its context. Its antigen is undetermined. Looked up from germline, CDR1 is MNHEY and CDR2 is SVGAGI. Germline trimming cut 8 bases from V and 4 bases from J; bases unmatched to any gene: 10. CDR3 size: 14 residues. The method was immunoSEQ multiplex PCR; TCRdb's version includes in-frame clones alone and lacks a portion of them. The table shows around 50,000 clones, with about 95% occurring only once. This specimen belongs to a study of T cell therapy after organ transplantation. Study-level findings and limits: Endogenous clonotypes not in therapy products appeared after therapy alongside transferred ones.

The chain employs TRBV6-5 and TRBJ1-2; TRBD1 matches 7 bases. The TCR originated in a human patient who had received a solid organ transplant and had CMV disease. The specimen comprised CD8+ T cells from blood, sampled before autologous CMV-specific T cell therapy. CDR3 loop: CASSYDRAFYGYTF. CDR3 DNA sequence: TGTGCCAGCTCCTATGACAGGGCCTTCTATGGCTACACCTTC.